This T cell receptor beta chain was sequenced in a study of T cells in Graves' hyperthyroidism and ophthalmopathy (dated by TCRdb to the late 2010s). About the full investigation: A discovery cohort of about a hundred patients, 43 with Graves' ophthalmopathy and about 58 with stable Graves' hyperthyroidism, was used to find distinguishing TCR V-J signatures. Whether ophthalmopathy could be predicted prospectively was tested in an independent validation cohort made up of approximately 19 hyperthyroidism patients plus 17 patients who later progressed to ophthalmopathy. The roughly 91 discovery patients were randomly divided into training and test sets at a 7:3 ratio. In several Graves' hyperthyroidism patients, the study also compared T-cell repertoires from thyroid tissue with T-cell repertoires from blood. After blood sampling, hyperthyroidism patients were treated with methimazole at a starting dose of 30 mg daily, and ophthalmopathy patients were treated with high-dose intravenous methylprednisolone. According to the paper, TCR Vbeta CDR3 sequencing was carried out on roughly 130 peripheral blood samples, which came from some 41 ophthalmopathy, roughly 75 hyperthyroidism and roughly 17 progressor patients. Here is what the overall study found, with its caveats: Most expanded thyroid clonotypes (frequency above 0.001) were also detected in blood, suggesting blood repertoires may reflect thyroid immune responses. In validation, the model predicted progression to ophthalmopathy a median of 6.5 months before onset, with 65% to 71% sensitivity and more than 72% specificity. No statistical method was used to set the sample size in advance, and investigators knew the group allocation. Ophthalmopathy was separated from stable hyperthyroidism by a 13 V-J signature model, with roughly 88% sensitivity and about 81% specificity obtained in cross-validation and 80%/75% obtained in testing.

Amplification of TCR beta CDR3 regions was carried out from RNA transcripts. For the first round of RT-PCR on the TCR CDR3, the HTBI primer set was used together with the Qiagen OneStep RT-PCR kit. The libraries were constructed in a second round of multiplex PCR and then size-selected and purified. Libraries were sequenced paired-end with 100 bp reads on an Illumina HiSeq2000. The authors' pipeline ran thus. SOAPnuke was used to process the raw data, with reads discarded if the reads contained adapters or uncalled bases, had a mean Phred below 15, or lacked an exact constant-primer or identifier match. COPE v1.2.5 was used to merge the high-quality paired reads, and each unique nucleotide sequence was defined as a clonotype. MiTCR v1.1 was used to align clonotypes to the IMGT TRBV, TRBD and TRBJ reference segments. The analysis included only V-J combinations with a frequency above 0.0001, which together covered 99% to 99.2% of the repertoires. A TCS score was defined as the ratio of F50 (clonal expansion) to E x V (chaos), with BLOSUM62-based TCRdist applied between CDR3 peptides within each V-J. Welch's t-statistics and random forest reduced 500 to 650 V-J features to roughly 13, which were used in a naive Bayes classifier (R e1071). The Morisita-Horn index was used to measure how similar the thyroid and blood repertoires were. TCRdb ran its own pipeline on the public reads, namely fastp trimming at Q25 and MiXCR clone calling, and kept in-frame beta chains. Every CDR3 protein is listed once, alongside the most common genes and DNA of its rows. These V and J calls rely on TCRdb rather than the paper's analysis. Across this sample there are 610,000 or so distinct CDR3 sequences, with about 43% seen only once. The ten largest clones add up to around 7.7% of the sample.

As concerns this clonotype: Its antigen target is currently unknown. Base qualities are missing; no much larger clone stands one base away.

A patient counted as having stable Graves' hyperthyroidism if no progression to ophthalmopathy occurred over 18 months of follow-up. The hyperthyroidism patients were between 18 and 65 years old and newly diagnosed, with a disease duration of less than 2 months. Exclusion was applied to patients with uncontrolled infections, other autoimmune diseases, pregnancy or lactation. Clinical symptoms, serum thyroxine and TRAb, thyroid ultrasound, and orbital computed tomography formed the basis for the diagnoses. Total RNA was extracted using Trizol reagent, and RNA quality was assessed on an Agilent 2100 Bioanalyzer. The germline V gene (reference sequence) specifies DFQATT as CDR1 and SNEGSKA as CDR2. Inclusive of the bounding cysteine and phenylalanine, the CDR3 is 14 residues long. Only CDR3 DNA remains: 42 bases, in frame from the first base.

What was sequenced was peripheral blood or thyroid tissue (not recorded which). The chain joins TRBV20-1 to TRBJ2-7, and TRBD2 matches 12 of the central bases. The J call may be faulty, since TRBJ2-1 better matches the DNA end. This clonotype was obtained from a young woman with Graves' hyperthyroidism. Here the CDR3 is given as CSARLAGGDNEQFF. Read as DNA, the sequence is TGCAGTGCTAGACTAGCGGGAGGGGACAATGAGCAGTTCTTC.